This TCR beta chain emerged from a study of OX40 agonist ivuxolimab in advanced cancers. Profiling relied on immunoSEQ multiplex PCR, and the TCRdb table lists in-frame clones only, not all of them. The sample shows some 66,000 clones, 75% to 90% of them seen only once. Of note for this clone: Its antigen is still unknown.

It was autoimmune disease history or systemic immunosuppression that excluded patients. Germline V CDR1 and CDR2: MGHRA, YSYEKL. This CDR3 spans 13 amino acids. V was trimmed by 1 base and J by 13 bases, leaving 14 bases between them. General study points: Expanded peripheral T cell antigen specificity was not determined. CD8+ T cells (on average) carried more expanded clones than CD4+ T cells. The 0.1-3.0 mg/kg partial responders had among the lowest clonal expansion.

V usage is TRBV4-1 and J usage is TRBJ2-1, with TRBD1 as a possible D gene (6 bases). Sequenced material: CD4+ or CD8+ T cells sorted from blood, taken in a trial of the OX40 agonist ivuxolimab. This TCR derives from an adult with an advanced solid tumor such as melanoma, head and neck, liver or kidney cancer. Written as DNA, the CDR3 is TGCGCCAGCAGCCAAGGTCTCCAGGGGTCTCAGTTCTTC. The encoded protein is CASSQGLQGSQFF.